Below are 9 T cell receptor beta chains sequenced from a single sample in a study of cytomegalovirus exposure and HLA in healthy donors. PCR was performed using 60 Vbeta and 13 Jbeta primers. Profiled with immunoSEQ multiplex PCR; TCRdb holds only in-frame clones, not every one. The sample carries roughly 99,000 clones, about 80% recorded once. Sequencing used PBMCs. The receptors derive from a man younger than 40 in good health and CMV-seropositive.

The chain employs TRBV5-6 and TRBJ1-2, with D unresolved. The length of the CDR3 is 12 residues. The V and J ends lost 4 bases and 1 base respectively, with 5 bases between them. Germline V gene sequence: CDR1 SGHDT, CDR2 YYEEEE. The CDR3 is CASSVGNYGYTF. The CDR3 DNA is TGTGCCAGCAGCGTCGGTAACTATGGCTACACCTTC.

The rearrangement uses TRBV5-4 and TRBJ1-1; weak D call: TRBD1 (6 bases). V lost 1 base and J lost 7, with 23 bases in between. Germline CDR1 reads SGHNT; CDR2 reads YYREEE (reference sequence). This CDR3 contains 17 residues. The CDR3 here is CASSLRGGVGPNSEAFF. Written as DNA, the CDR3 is TGTGCCAGCAGCTTGAGGGGGGGGGTAGGGCCGAATAGTGAAGCTTTCTTT.

The CDR3, as DNA: TGTGCCAGCAGTCCCGATAGGGGTAGCTACGAGCAGTACTTC. Residues: CASSPDRGSYEQYF. This chain uses TRBV5-4 with TRBJ2-7, with D possibly being TRBD1 (5 bases). Germline values: CDR1 SGHNT, CDR2 YYREEE (reference sequence). The CDR3 sequence is 14 residues long. The V end lost 5 bases, the J end lost 3 bases, and 15 bases lay between the germline ends.

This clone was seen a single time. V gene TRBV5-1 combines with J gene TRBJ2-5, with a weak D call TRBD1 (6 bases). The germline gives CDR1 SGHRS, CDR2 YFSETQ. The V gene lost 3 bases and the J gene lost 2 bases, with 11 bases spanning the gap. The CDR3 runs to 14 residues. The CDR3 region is CASSSLQGQETQYF. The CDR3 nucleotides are TGCGCCAGCAGCTCTCTACAGGGACAAGAGACCCAGTACTTC.

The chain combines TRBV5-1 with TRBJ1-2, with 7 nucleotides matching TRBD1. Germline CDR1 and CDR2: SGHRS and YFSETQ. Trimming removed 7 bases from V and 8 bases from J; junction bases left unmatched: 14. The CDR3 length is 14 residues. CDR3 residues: CASSDSGQDGGYTF. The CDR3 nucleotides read TGCGCCAGCTCTGATTCCGGACAGGACGGGGGCTACACCTTC.

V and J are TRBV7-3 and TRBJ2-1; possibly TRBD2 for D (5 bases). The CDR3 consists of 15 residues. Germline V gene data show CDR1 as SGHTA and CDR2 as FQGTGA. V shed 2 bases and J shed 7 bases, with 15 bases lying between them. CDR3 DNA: TGTGCCAGCAGCTTAGCTTTAGCCGGGGAGAATGAGCAGTTCTTC. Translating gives CASSLALAGENEQFF.

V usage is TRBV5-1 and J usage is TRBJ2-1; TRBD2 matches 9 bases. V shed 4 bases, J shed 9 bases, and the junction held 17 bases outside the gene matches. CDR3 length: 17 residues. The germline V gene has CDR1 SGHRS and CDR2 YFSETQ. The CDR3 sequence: CASSRQISGGRVGEQFF. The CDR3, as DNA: TGCGCCAGCAGCCGTCAGATCAGCGGGGGGCGGGTTGGTGAGCAGTTCTTC.

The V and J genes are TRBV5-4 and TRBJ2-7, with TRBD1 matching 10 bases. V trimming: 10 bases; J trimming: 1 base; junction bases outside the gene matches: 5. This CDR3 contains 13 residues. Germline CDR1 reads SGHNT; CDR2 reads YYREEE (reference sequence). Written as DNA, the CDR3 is TGTGCCTACCGGGACAGGGGTTCCTACGAGCAGTACTTC. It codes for CAYRDRGSYEQYF.

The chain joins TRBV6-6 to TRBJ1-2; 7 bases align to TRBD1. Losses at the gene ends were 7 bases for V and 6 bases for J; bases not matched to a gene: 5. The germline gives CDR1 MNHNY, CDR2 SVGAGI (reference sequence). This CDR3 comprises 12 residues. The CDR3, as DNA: TGTGCCAGCACCCAGGGGACAGATGGCTACACCTTC. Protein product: CASTQGTDGYTF.